This TCR beta chain was profiled in a study of shared clonotypes between healthy human individuals. Whole-study context: A donor's plate count was three for CD4 naive and three for CD4 memory; CD8 naive had two and CD8 memory one.

V lost 2 bases and J lost 5, with 16 bases in between. The CDR3 loop spans 15 amino acids. In germline, CDR1 is SGHTA, CDR2 FQGNSA. Findings and limits, study-wide: Naive subsets generally had larger estimated richness than memory subsets.

Original processing notes: ImmunoSEQ only sent back junction sequences with no quality scores, so filtering was done differently. Assay used: immunoSEQ multiplex PCR; TCRdb lists only in-frame clones, some missing. V and J calls and clone size are given by that table; D and trimming were obtained from the DNA. The data show roughly 640,000 clones, about 74% seen once. A remark on this clone: Its antigen is not known.

Sequencing was done on a sample of memory CD4+ T cells sorted from blood. As to subset: CD45RA-negative fraction. The origin of this receptor is a woman in her thirties in good health. The V call is TRBV7-2, the J call TRBJ2-7, with no clear D. The CDR3 nucleotides read TGTGCCAGCAGCTTAAATGTACTCACCGCCCACGAGCAGTACTTC. Translating it yields CASSLNVLTAHEQYF.